This TCR beta chain is from a study of early T cells in non-severe SARS-CoV-2 infection. In the study overall: Sequencing used unsorted whole-blood bulk RNA, so chains lack pairing.

This clonotype was counted ten times or more. A single record per CDR3 protein comes from TCRdb applying MiXCR to the 5' RACE reads. The sample yields 90,000 to 120,000 distinct CDR3 sequences, around 10% seen once. The germline CDR1 and CDR2 sequences are SGHTA and FQGNSA. The length of the CDR3 is 19 residues. Trimming at V came to 1 base and at J to 4 bases, leaving 14 bases not matched to a gene. The source is an adult who was a healthcare worker with PCR-confirmed SARS-CoV-2 infection or an uninfected control (not recorded which). The sample consisted of whole blood. The chain carries TRBV7-2 and TRBJ2-5; 11 bases match TRBD1. The CDR3 protein is CASSLEPAGTGGLGETQYF. CDR3 DNA sequence: TGTGCCAGCAGCTTAGAACCCGCCGGGACAGGGGGATTAGGAGAGACCCAGTACTTC.